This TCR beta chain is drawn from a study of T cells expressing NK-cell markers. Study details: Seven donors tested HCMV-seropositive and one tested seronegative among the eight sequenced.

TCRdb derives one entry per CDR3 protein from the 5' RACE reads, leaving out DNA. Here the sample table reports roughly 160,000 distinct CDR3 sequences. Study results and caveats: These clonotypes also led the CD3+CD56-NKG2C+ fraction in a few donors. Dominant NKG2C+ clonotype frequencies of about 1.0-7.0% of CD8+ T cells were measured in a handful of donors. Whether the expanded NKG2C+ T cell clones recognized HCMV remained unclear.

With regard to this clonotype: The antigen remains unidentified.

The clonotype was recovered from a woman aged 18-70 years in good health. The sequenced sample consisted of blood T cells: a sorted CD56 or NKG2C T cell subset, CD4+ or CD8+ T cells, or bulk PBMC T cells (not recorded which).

The CDR3 sequence: CASSPFLTGNTDTQYF. The chain is built from TRBV5-1 and TRBJ2-3; the TRBD1 assignment by TCRdb is unverifiable without DNA. This CDR3 is 16 amino acids long. Germline loops: CDR1 SGHRS, CDR2 YFSETQ.